A single sample gave rise to the 16 T cell receptor beta chains below, sequenced in a study of blood T cell repertoires in COVID-19 (dated by TCRdb to 2020 to 2021). The library was made by the immunoSEQ multiplex PCR assay. What TCRdb holds here is the immuneACCESS table cut down to in-frame rearrangements. Part of the clones is not present; checked against another copy, under half of the missing clones reflect an unresolved V gene, and the others are unexplained. The sample contains a few hundred thousand clones, approximately 88% of them found a single time. 0.7% of the sample is held by the ten biggest clonotypes. What was sequenced was peripheral blood. Receptors originate from a human donor in a cohort sampled during active COVID-19.

This CDR3 is CASSELGRGSEQYF. The CDR3 nucleotides read TGTGCCAGCAGTGAATTGGGCAGGGGAAGCGAGCAGTACTTC. V and J are TRBV6-1 and TRBJ2-7, with a weak D call TRBD1 (6 bases). This CDR3 is built from 14 residues. Trimming took off 2 bases at V and 6 bases at J, with 14 bases between the two ends. In germline, CDR1 is MNHNS, CDR2 SASEGT.

CDR3 nucleotide sequence: TGTGCCAGCTCGCCCTACCGGAGCTCCTACGAGCAGTACTTC. Translating it yields CASSPYRSSYEQYF. This chain links TRBV6-5 with TRBJ2-7; D call uncertain. Between the trimmed V and J ends, which lost 8 bases and 0 bases, there was a span of 14 bases. The CDR3 runs to 14 residues. Germline CDR1 is MNHEY and CDR2 is SVGAGI.

This chain links TRBV19 with TRBJ2-7, with D perhaps matching TRBD1 (6 bases). This CDR3 region has 13 residues. CDR1 and CDR2 from the germline V gene are LNHDA and SQIVND (reference sequence). V lost 10 bases and J lost 7, with 20 bases in between. The CDR3 coding sequence is TGTGCCACCCGAACCCAGGGGATACGGGAGCAGTACTTC. This codes for CATRTQGIREQYF.

This clone has a single count. The genes are TRBV6-6 and TRBJ1-2; 8 bases line up with TRBD1. Germline CDR1 reads MNHNY; CDR2 reads SVGAGI (reference sequence). The CDR3 is 13 amino acids. V lost 5 bases to trimming and J lost 8 bases; unmatched junction nucleotides: 7. CDR3 in amino acids: CASSGQGPPGYTF. The CDR3 DNA reads TGTGCCAGCAGTGGACAGGGACCCCCCGGCTACACCTTC.

V and J are TRBV5-5 and TRBJ2-3; D is possibly TRBD1 (6 bases). V was shortened by 8 bases and J by 0 bases, with 16 bases between the two germline ends. The CDR3 has 15 residues. The germline CDR1 and CDR2 sequences are SGHKS and YYEKEE (reference sequence). This CDR3 is CASRTVSLSTDTQYF. For the CDR3, the DNA is TGTGCCAGTAGGACAGTTTCTCTTAGCACAGATACGCAGTATTTT.

This clone was found a few times. The V and J genes are TRBV7-2 and TRBJ2-7; the D gene is possibly TRBD2 (7 bases). This CDR3 has 16 amino acids. Germline CDR1 reads SGHTA; CDR2 reads FQGNSA. Between the trimmed V and J ends, which lost 3 bases and 0 bases, there was a span of 15 bases. The CDR3: CASSFWGGPSSYEQYF. The CDR3 DNA follows: TGTGCCAGCAGCTTTTGGGGGGGCCCTTCCTCCTACGAGCAGTACTTC.

The chain combines TRBV30 with TRBJ2-7; 11 bases are a match to TRBD1. Germline V lookup: CDR1 GTSNPN, CDR2 SVGIG (reference sequence). V lost 4 bases and J lost 3; bases outside the gene matches: 5. This CDR3 has 14 amino acids. The CDR3 region is CAWNMGTGGYEQYF. The DNA of the CDR3 is TGTGCCTGGAATATGGGGACAGGGGGCTACGAGCAGTACTTC.

The chain couples TRBV5-1 to TRBJ1-1; no clear D. The germline V gene encodes CDR1 SGHRS and CDR2 YFSETQ. The CDR3 sequence is 15 residues long. V was cut by 4 bases and J by 0 bases, with 13 bases left in between. The CDR3 bases are TGCGCCAGCAGCCCGGTTCTACCGGTGAACACTGAAGCTTTCTTT. The encoded protein is CASSPVLPVNTEAFF. The entire variable domain, with the rest obtained from reference TRBV5-1 and TRBJ1-1, is as follows: KAGVTQTPRYLIKTRGQQVTLSCSPISGHRSVSWYQQTPGQGLQFLFEYFSETQRNKGNFPGRFSGRQFSNSRSEMNVSTLELGDSALYLCASSPVLPVNTEAFFGQGTRLTVV.

V and J are TRBV18 and TRBJ2-7, with D perhaps matching TRBD2 (6 bases). CDR3 length equals 13 residues. Germline assignment: CDR1 KGHSH and CDR2 LQKENI. V shed 5 bases and J shed 3 bases, with 11 bases lying between them. The CDR3 coding sequence is TGTGCCAGCTCAGGGGAGGAGAACTACGAGCAGTACTTC. Its protein is CASSGEENYEQYF.

The chain links TRBV11-2 to TRBJ2-1; 8 bases line up with TRBD2. The germline CDR1 and CDR2 sequences are SGHAT and FQNNGV. V lost 8 bases to trimming and J lost 5 bases; unmatched junction nucleotides: 8. This CDR3 comprises 14 residues. The CDR3 protein is CASRREGGDNEQFF. The CDR3 region has the DNA TGTGCCAGCCGACGGGAGGGGGGGGACAATGAGCAGTTCTTC.

The chain recombines TRBV30 with TRBJ2-7, with D possibly TRBD1 on 6 matching bases. The CDR3 covers 17 residues. Germline V gives CDR1 GTSNPN, CDR2 SVGIG (reference sequence). Trimming took 0 bases from V and 0 from J, leaving 18 bases between them. CDR3 DNA: TGTGCCTGGAGTGTACTGTATGGGGACATAAGCTCCTACGAGCAGTACTTC. Its protein product is CAWSVLYGDISSYEQYF.

The gene calls are TRBV18 and TRBJ2-3; the match to TRBD2 covers 13 bases. V gave up 6 bases and J gave up 1 base; unmatched junction bases: 13. The CDR3 extends over 19 amino acids. The germline V gene encodes CDR1 KGHSH and CDR2 LQKENI. This CDR3 is CASSRSTRTSGGGTDTQYF. The DNA for the CDR3 is TGTGCCAGCTCCCGAAGTACCCGGACTAGCGGGGGAGGCACAGATACGCAGTATTTT.

This sequence joins TRBV20-1 and TRBJ2-1; 7 bases map to TRBD2. The germline gives CDR1 DFQATT, CDR2 SNEGSKA (reference sequence). With 3 bases clipped from V and 8 bases from J, the junction kept 16 bases outside the gene matches. CDR3 length: 16 residues. CDR3 loop: CSASSGGRRFTHEQFF. The DNA for the CDR3 is TGCAGTGCTAGTAGTGGCGGGAGAAGGTTTACACATGAGCAGTTCTTC.

This clone was observed a few times. V and J are TRBV14 and TRBJ2-2, with 8 bases aligning to TRBD1. This CDR3 contains 14 residues. Unmatched junction bases numbered 7, after V lost 3 bases and J lost 10 bases. Per germline, CDR1 SGHDN and CDR2 FVKESK. DNA for the CDR3: TGTGCCAGCAGCCAGGACAGGGCAAGCGTGGAGCTGTTTTTT. It specifies CASSQDRASVELFF.

This clone was observed many times. The chain carries TRBV7-9 and TRBJ1-2; TRBD1 aligns across 7 bases. Germline CDR1 is SEHNR and CDR2 is FQNEAQ (reference sequence). V was clipped by 4 bases and J by 0 bases; unmatched bases: 5. The length of the CDR3 is 15 residues. The CDR3 bases are TGTGCCAGCAGCTCGGGACAGTTAGCTAACTATGGCTACACCTTC. Amino acids: CASSSGQLANYGYTF.

The chain is built from TRBV9 and TRBJ1-1; TRBD1 matches 10 bases. Germline CDR1 SGDLS, CDR2 YYNGEE. This CDR3 is 14 amino acids long. V lost 3 bases and J lost 4; bases outside the gene matches: 3. CDR3 nucleotides: TGTGCCAGCAGCGCGCGGGACAGGGGCACTGAAGCTTTCTTT. Its protein product is CASSARDRGTEAFF.